Listed below are T cell receptor beta chains from one sample, sequenced in a study of beta chain features in type 1 diabetes. Some clones are missing from TCRdb's copy, which holds only in-frame ones; the method was immunoSEQ multiplex PCR. The repertoire includes 130,000 or so clones, about 15% of them detected once, and under 2.5% sits in the top ten. The specimen was central memory CD4+ T cells from blood. These receptors all come from a man aged 25-40 years with type 1 diabetes. Each CDR3 is given with its conserved first and last residue. D genes are given only for firm matches. Clone size is stated in some rows and not others, as once, few, many or a class when expanded.

J | size | D | V | DNA | CDR3
TRBJ2-7 | few | . | TRBV6-1 | TGTGCCAGCAGTGCGCCGGGATGGTCGCACTTC | CASSAPGWSHF
TRBJ1-1 | few | . | TRBV7-2 | TGTGCCAGCAGCCCGGGACGGCACAACGGAAACACTGAAGCTTTCTTT | CASSPGRHNGNTEAFF
TRBJ2-1 | . | . | TRBV6-5 | TGTGCCAGCAGCCTATCCTACAATGAGCAGTTCTTC | CASSLSYNEQFF
TRBJ2-5 | . | . | TRBV7-9 | TGTGCCAGCAGCCAGTACGCGATAGAGACCCAGTACTTC | CASSQYAIETQYF
TRBJ1-5 | . | . | TRBV7-9 | TGTGCCAGCAGCTCCGCCAGATGGTATGAAGGGAATCAGCCCCAGCATTTT | CASSSARWYEGNQPQHF
TRBJ2-5 | few | TRBD1 | TRBV7-9 | TGTGCCAGCAGCGTCGGGACAGCCCTGGGAGCCCAGTACTTC | CASSVGTALGAQYF
TRBJ2-7 | . | . | TRBV4-1 | TGCGCCAGCAGCCAAGATTGGACAGCCTCCTACGAGCAGTACTTC | CASSQDWTASYEQYF
TRBJ1-2 | few | TRBD1 | TRBV2 | TGTGCCAGCAGTGGGGACAGCAACTATGGCTACACCTTC | CASSGDSNYGYTF
TRBJ2-3 | many | TRBD2 | TRBV7-2 | TGTGCCAGCAGCACTCGGGTACTAGCGGGCACAGATACGCAGTATTTT | CASSTRVLAGTDTQYF
TRBJ2-7 | . | . | TRBV7-2 | TGTGCCAGCAGCTTAGAGCTAGCAGGGGAGCAGTACTTC | CASSLELAGEQYF
TRBJ2-7 | few | TRBD2 | TRBV9 | TGTGCCAGCATGCGGGAGTCCTACGAGCAGTACTTC | CASMRESYEQYF
TRBJ2-5 | few | . | TRBV19 | TGTGCCAGTAGTATAGAGTCAGGGAGGGAGACCCAGTACTTC | CASSIESGRETQYF
TRBJ2-5 | . | . | TRBV2 | TGTGCCAGCAGGTCCCGGGGGACCCAGTACTTC | CASRSRGTQYF
TRBJ2-3 | . | . | TRBV12-2 | TGTGCAAGTCGCTTAGTCAGGCAGGGTACGCAGTATTTT | CASRLVRQGTQYF
TRBJ2-7 | . | . | TRBV6-5 | TGTGCCAGCAGACACATGAGGGGAGGAATCAACGAGCAGTACTTC | CASRHMRGGINEQYF
TRBJ2-5 | . | TRBD2 | TRBV5-1 | TGCGCCAGCAGCTTGGCCGGTAGCGGGGGCCTCCAAGAGACCCAGTACTTC | CASSLAGSGGLQETQYF
TRBJ1-2 | . | TRBD1 | TRBV5-4 | TGTGCCAGCAGCTTGGGACAGGGTCCCTATGGCTACACCTTC | CASSLGQGPYGYTF
TRBJ2-2 | few | . | TRBV29-1 | TGCAGCGTGGGCGCGTCTTCGTCCACCGGGGAGCTGTTTTTT | CSVGASSSTGELFF
TRBJ1-6 | once | . | TRBV2 | TGTGCCAGCAGTGAGTCGGGGGTAGGTAATTCACCCCTCCACTTT | CASSESGVGNSPLHF
TRBJ2-5 | . | TRBD2 | TRBV28 | TGTGCCAGCAGTTTCCTAAGCGGGGAAGGGACCCAGTACTTC | CASSFLSGEGTQYF
TRBJ2-1 | . | TRBD2 | TRBV29-1 | TGCAGCGTTCCGAAGGGGACTAGCGCTTACAATGAGCAGTTCTTC | CSVPKGTSAYNEQFF
TRBJ2-3 | few | . | TRBV2 | TGTGCCAGCAGCCTCGGGGCAGATACGCAGTATTTT | CASSLGADTQYF
TRBJ2-4 | . | . | TRBV28 | TGTGCCAGCACCTCGAAGAACGCCTGGTTGAGACGGGTAGCCAAAAACATTCAGTACTTC | CASTSKNAWLRRVAKNIQYF
TRBJ2-1 | . | . | TRBV7-2 | TGTGCCAGCAGCCTCACTAGGAATGAGCAGTTCTTC | CASSLTRNEQFF
TRBJ2-1 | . | . | TRBV10-3 | TGTGCCATCAGTGAGTTGGAGCGGAATGAGCAGTTCTTC | CAISELERNEQFF
TRBJ2-7 | few | . | TRBV11-3 | TGTGCCAGCAGCTCTGTACACTACGAGCAGTACTTC | CASSSVHYEQYF
TRBJ2-5 | few | TRBD2 | TRBV25-1 | TGTGCCAGCAGAGAGGGTCTAGCGGGGACGGAGACCCAGTACTTC | CASREGLAGTETQYF
TRBJ2-5 | few | . | TRBV18 | TGTGCCAGCTCACCGTCAAGGGAACAAGAGACCCAGTACTTC | CASSPSREQETQYF
TRBJ2-1 | . | TRBD1 | TRBV11-2 | TGTGCCAGCAGCCCCCAAGGGGGACAGGGGTTGCTAGAGCAGTTCTTC | CASSPQGGQGLLEQFF
TRBJ2-3 | few | . | TRBV4-1 | TGCGCCAGCAGCCAAGAACCCTCAGATACGCAGTATTTT | CASSQEPSDTQYF
TRBJ1-6 | few | . | TRBV6-5 | TGTGCCAGCAGTAACCGGTTGGGGGGATCACCCCTCCACTTT | CASSNRLGGSPLHF
TRBJ2-1 | few | TRBD1 | TRBV7-8 | TGTGCCAGCAGCTTGGGACAGGGGTTCGATGAGCAGTTCTTC | CASSLGQGFDEQFF
TRBJ2-3 | . | TRBD1 | TRBV11-2 | TGTGCCAGCAGCTCAGGACGAGGACAGGGGGCCACAGATACGCAGTATTTT | CASSSGRGQGATDTQYF
TRBJ1-2 | . | . | TRBV19 | TGTGCCAGTAGAACTACACACTATGGCTACACCTTC | CASRTTHYGYTF
TRBJ1-2 | many | . | TRBV7-2 | TGTGCCAGCAGCTCCTCGTCCAGCTATGGCTACACCTTC | CASSSSSSYGYTF
TRBJ1-5 | . | . | TRBV7-6 | TGTGCCAGCAGCTTAGGAGGGGATCAGCCCCAGCATTTT | CASSLGGDQPQHF
TRBJ2-3 | few | . | TRBV7-2 | TGTGCCAGCAGCTCCCCGCAGGGCACAGATACGCAGTATTTT | CASSSPQGTDTQYF
TRBJ2-3 | . | . | TRBV11-3 | TGTGCCAGCAGCCTCCGGGGGTATGACACAGATACGCAGTATTTT | CASSLRGYDTDTQYF
TRBJ1-1 | many | . | TRBV11-2 | TGTGCCAGCAGCTTAGAAGTGAACACTGAAGCTTTCTTT | CASSLEVNTEAFF
TRBJ2-5 | . | . | TRBV28 | TGTGCCAGCAGTGTGCCAGGCGAGACCCAGTACTTC | CASSVPGETQYF
TRBJ2-3 | . | . | TRBV30 | TGTGCCTGGGGGCTGGTTTCAGATACGCAGTATTTT | CAWGLVSDTQYF
TRBJ2-4 | . | TRBD1 | TRBV5-6 | TGTGCCAGCAGCCAGGAAGGACAGGGATACGCCAAAAACATTCAGTACTTC | CASSQEGQGYAKNIQYF
TRBJ2-3 | few | . | TRBV7-2 | TGTGCCAGCAGCCAAGGCGCCTCCACTAGCACAGATACGCAGTATTTT | CASSQGASTSTDTQYF
TRBJ2-7 | few | . | TRBV28 | TGTGCCAGTTCGCGGGGACTCCTATCCGAGCAGTACTTC | CASSRGLLSEQYF
TRBJ2-7 | many | . | TRBV6-1 | TGTGCCAGCAGTGATCTCTGGGGTCCCTACGAGCAGTACTTC | CASSDLWGPYEQYF
TRBJ1-1 | few | . | TRBV29-1 | TGCAGCGCTGAACGTGGTTCTACTGAAGCTTTCTTT | CSAERGSTEAFF
TRBJ2-6 | . | TRBD1 | TRBV30 | TGTGCTCAAAGACAGGGATACTCTGGGGCCAACGTCCTGACTTTC | CAQRQGYSGANVLTF
TRBJ1-6 | few | . | TRBV9 | TGTGCCAGCAGCGTAGGCGGCAGCTATAATTCACCCCTCCACTTT | CASSVGGSYNSPLHF
TRBJ2-4 | . | . | TRBV28 | TGTGCCAGCAGTTTACAGGGAAACATTCAGTACTTC | CASSLQGNIQYF
TRBJ1-2 | . | . | TRBV7-2 | TGTGCCAGCAGCCCCTCGAGCGGCTACACCTTC | CASSPSSGYTF
TRBJ2-7 | . | TRBD1 | TRBV4-2 | TGTGCCAGCAGCCAAATACAGACAGGGGACGAGCAGTACTTC | CASSQIQTGDEQYF
TRBJ2-7 | few | . | TRBV7-8 | TGTGCCAGCAGCACAGGTAATTCCTACGAGCAGTACTTC | CASSTGNSYEQYF
TRBJ1-6 | . | . | TRBV9 | TGTGCCAGCAGCCTCACCGACAGCGGGTCACCCCTCCACTTT | CASSLTDSGSPLHF